The source of this T cell receptor (beta chain) is a study of molecular identifiers for immune sequencing clone quantification. Study observations and caveats: Identical TCR molecules can share a barcode, and this sharing could underestimate highly expanded clone sizes.

Previously published methods and listed TCR primers were used for the bulk TCR libraries. TCRdb independently ran MiXCR on the PCR reads; one entry per CDR3 protein. The table has under 350,000 distinct CDR3 sequences, roughly 24% seen once. Libraries used roughly 20,000 to 1,000,000 sorted naive CD8 T cells and 10%, 30% or 50% RNA input. CD8+CD4-CCR7+CD45RA+ sorting gave the naive CD8 T cells. A word on this clonotype: The antigen remains undetermined.

This TCR came from a human donor in good health. Some libraries in this study had Jurkat cell RNA spiked in. The specimen sequenced was naive CD8+ T cells from blood, with Jurkat cell RNA spiked in. Regarding subset: FACS-sorted CD8+CD4-CCR7+CD45RA+ naive T cells.

Written as DNA, the CDR3 is TGTGCCAGCGAATGGGGACAGGGATATCAGCCCCAGCATTTT. It encodes CASEWGQGYQPQHF. The J gene is TRBJ1-5, the V gene TRBV19; 9 bases map to TRBD1. Germline lookup yields CDR1 LNHDA and CDR2 SQIVND (reference sequence). With V trimmed by 9 bases and J by 5 bases, 8 bases remained unmatched. This CDR3 is built from 14 residues.